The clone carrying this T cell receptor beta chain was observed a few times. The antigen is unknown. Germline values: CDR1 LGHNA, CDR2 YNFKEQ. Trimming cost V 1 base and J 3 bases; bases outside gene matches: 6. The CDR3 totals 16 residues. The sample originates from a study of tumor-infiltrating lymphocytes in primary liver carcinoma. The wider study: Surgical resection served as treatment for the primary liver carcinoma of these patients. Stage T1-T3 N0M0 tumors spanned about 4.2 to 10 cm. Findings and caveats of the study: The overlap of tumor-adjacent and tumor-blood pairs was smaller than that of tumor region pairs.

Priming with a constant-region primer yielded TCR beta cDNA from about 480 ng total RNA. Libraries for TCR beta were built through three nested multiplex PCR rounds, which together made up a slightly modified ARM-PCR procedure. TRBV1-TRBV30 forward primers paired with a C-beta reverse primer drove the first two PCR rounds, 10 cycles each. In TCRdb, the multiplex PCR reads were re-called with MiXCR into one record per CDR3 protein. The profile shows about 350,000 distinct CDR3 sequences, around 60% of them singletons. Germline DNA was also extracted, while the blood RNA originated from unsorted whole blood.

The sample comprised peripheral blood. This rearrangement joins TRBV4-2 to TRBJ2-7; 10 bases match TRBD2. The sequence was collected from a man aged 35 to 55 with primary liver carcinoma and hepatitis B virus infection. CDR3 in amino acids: CASSQASLAGGYEQYF. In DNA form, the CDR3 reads TGTGCCAGCAGCCAAGCTTCTTTAGCGGGAGGCTACGAGCAGTACTTC.